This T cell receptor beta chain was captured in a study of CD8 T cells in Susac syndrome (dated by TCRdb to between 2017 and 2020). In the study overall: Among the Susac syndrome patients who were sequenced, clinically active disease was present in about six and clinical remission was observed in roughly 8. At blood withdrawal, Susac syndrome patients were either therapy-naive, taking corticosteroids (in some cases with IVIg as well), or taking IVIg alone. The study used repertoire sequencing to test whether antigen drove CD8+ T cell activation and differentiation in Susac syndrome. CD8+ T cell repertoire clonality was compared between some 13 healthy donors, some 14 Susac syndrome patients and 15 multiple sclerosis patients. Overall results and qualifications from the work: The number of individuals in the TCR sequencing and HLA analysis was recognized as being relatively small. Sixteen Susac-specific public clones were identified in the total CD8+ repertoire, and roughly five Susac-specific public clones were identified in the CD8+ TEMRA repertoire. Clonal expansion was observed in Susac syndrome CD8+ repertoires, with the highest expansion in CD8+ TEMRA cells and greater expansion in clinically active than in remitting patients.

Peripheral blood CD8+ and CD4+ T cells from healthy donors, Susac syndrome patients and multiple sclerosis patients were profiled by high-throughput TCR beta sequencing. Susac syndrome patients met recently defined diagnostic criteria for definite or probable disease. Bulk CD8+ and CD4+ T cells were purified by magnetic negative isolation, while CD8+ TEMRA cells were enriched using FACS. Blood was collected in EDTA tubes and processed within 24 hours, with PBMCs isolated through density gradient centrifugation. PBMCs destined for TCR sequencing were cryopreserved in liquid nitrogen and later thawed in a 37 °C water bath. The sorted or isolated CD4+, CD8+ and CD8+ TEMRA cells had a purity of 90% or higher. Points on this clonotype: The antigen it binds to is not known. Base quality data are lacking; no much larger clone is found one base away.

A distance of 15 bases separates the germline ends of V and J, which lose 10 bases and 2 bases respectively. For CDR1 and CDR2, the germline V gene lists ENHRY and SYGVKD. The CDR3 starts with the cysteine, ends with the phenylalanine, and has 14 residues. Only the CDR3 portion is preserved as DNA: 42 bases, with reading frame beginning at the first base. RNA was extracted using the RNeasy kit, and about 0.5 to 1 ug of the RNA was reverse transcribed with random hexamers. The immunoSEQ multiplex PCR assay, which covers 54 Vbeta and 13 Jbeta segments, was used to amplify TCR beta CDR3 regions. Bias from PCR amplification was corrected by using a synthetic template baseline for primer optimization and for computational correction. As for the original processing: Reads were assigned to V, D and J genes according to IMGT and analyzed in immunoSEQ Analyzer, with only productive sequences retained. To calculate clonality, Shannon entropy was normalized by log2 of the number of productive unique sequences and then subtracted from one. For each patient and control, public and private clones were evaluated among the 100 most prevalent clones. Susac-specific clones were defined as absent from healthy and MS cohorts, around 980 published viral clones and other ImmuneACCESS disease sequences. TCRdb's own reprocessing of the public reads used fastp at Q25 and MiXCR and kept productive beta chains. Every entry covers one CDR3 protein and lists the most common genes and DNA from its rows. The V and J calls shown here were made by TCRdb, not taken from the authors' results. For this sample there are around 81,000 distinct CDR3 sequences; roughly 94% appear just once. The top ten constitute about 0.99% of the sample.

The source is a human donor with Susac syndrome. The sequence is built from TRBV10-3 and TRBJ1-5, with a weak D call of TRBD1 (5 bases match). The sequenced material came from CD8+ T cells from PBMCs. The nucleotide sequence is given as TGTGCCACTAGCCCAGGGTCGGGCAATCAGCCCCAGCATTTT. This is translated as CATSPGSGNQPQHF.